This is a list of T cell receptor beta chains from one sample in a study of blood T cell repertoires in COVID-19. Sequencing used immunoSEQ multiplex PCR; TCRdb keeps in-frame clones, though not all of them. This sample has fewer than 500,000 clones, with around 87% found just once. Sample: PBMCs or T cells enriched from blood (not recorded which). The source is a man younger than 40 who had recovered from COVID-19. CDR3s leave out the opening cysteine and the closing phenylalanine or tryptophan.

V,J,CDR3
TRBV11-2,TRBJ2-1,ASSRMTSMSEQF
TRBV7-6,TRBJ1-1,ASSPGVGWTEAF
TRBV10-1,TRBJ2-5,ASARDSQETQY
TRBV19,TRBJ1-6,ASSSQGEESLH
TRBV5-4,TRBJ1-5,ASSLYGTGPWVLNQPQH
TRBV4-1,TRBJ2-1,ASSLTGAQYNEQF
TRBV7-2,TRBJ2-4,ASSTRTGRQNIQY
TRBV12-3/TRBV12-4,TRBJ2-7,ASTYWSSYEQY
TRBV4-1,TRBJ1-2,ASSQDGGKGYGYT
TRBV4-1,TRBJ2-7,ASSHGLLLRARSYEQY
TRBV2,TRBJ1-6,ASSPRWDSNSPLH
TRBV2,TRBJ1-1,ASSDRQLEAF
TRBV5-6,TRBJ1-2,ASSLVTGDGYT
TRBV19,TRBJ1-4,ASRARGSNEKLF
TRBV30,TRBJ1-1,AWSRGITEAF
TRBV10-3,TRBJ1-2,AISENRLHAGYT
TRBV29-1,TRBJ1-4,SVVGRGRVEKLF
TRBV4-1,TRBJ1-5,ASSPIPSVDNQPQH
TRBV10-3,TRBJ1-5,AISETGDQPQH
TRBV5-6,TRBJ2-7,ASSSGQTYEQY
TRBV11-2,TRBJ2-1,ASSLSQGNRGEQF
TRBV19,TRBJ2-5,ASRDRQQETQY
TRBV9,TRBJ2-5,ASRVRVETQY
TRBV13,TRBJ1-2,ASSASWDSLEGYT
TRBV6-5,TRBJ1-2,ASSNTGTGGFSYT
TRBV19,TRBJ1-1,ASSLTGRVNTEAF
TRBV4-1,TRBJ2-1,ASSQEGRGENYNEQF
TRBV7-2,TRBJ1-2,ASSINGQGFYGYT
TRBV20-1,TRBJ2-7,SASRAGGIYEQY
TRBV5-1,TRBJ2-7,ASSAGLATEYEQY
TRBV6-5,TRBJ1-1,ASKSTAANTEAF
TRBV4-1,TRBJ1-1,ASSLQILNTEAF
TRBV19,TRBJ2-7,ASSLGRGPYEQY
TRBV2,TRBJ1-1,ASSPGEAEAF
TRBV6-5,TRBJ1-4,ASSPGTGEEKLF
TRBV6-4,TRBJ2-1,ASSEDTYNEQF
TRBV2,TRBJ1-2,ASSSGHLRSYGYT
TRBV19,TRBJ1-2,ASSIGGGYGYT
TRBV7-9,TRBJ1-2,ASSLGDSPNYGYT
TRBV10-3,TRBJ2-3,AINGQETDTQY
TRBV12-3/TRBV12-4,TRBJ1-6,ASSFRASPLH
TRBV5-4,TRBJ2-7,ASGKGANYEQY
TRBV10-1,TRBJ1-4,ASSESGQNVNEKLF
TRBV6-5,TRBJ2-2,ASRVTGVTGELF
TRBV20-1,TRBJ2-3,SARLKDTQY
TRBV19,TRBJ1-2,ASRTLQGNYGYT
TRBV9,TRBJ1-4,ASSVWGQSEKLF
TRBV7-6,TRBJ1-3,ASSPSFAGNTIY
TRBV6-2/TRBV6-3,TRBJ1-1,ASSRRDRAFAAF
TRBV29-1,TRBJ1-2,SVYGTGGNGYT
TRBV6-2/TRBV6-3,TRBJ2-3,ASSIRTSGGTDTQY
TRBV3-1/TRBV3-2,TRBJ1-3,ASSQLTRGNTIY
TRBV10-1,TRBJ1-1,ASRPSGNTEAF
TRBV6-2/TRBV6-3,TRBJ1-5,ASSQRGQQPQH
TRBV5-4,TRBJ1-6,ASSAGQDSYNSPLH
TRBV7-8,TRBJ1-2,ASSPGTVYGYT
TRBV6-5,TRBJ2-7,ASTLQQGAREQY